This TCR beta chain was recovered during a study of blood T cell repertoires in COVID-19. With respect to this clone: One end of the junction varies from germline; a read error may be responsible.

Generated by immunoSEQ multiplex PCR, the TCRdb table keeps only in-frame clones and is missing some. Here the sample spans about 86,000 clones, almost 85% being singletons. The receptor was derived from a woman aged 80 or over with acute or convalescent COVID-19. Material for sequencing was peripheral blood.

CDR3 sequence: CASSLGGTSGSNEQFF. The CDR3 DNA is TGTGCCAGCAGTTTAGGTGGGACTAGCGGGAGTAATGAGCAGTTCTTC. The chain recombines TRBV11-3 with TRBJ2-1, with 14 bases identical to TRBD2. The CDR3 is 16 residues long. The germline V gene has CDR1 SGHNT and CDR2 YENEEA.